This TCR beta chain is drawn from a study of T cell responses to AZD1222 COVID-19 vaccine. Overall study findings and caveats: No repertoire was sampled before or during the peak T cell response, only after it.

This CDR3 is built from 15 residues. Germline V lookup: CDR1 SQVTM, CDR2 ANQGSEA. The V segment lost 7 bases and the J segment 2 bases; nucleotides outside the gene matches: 11. Libraries were prepared by immunoSEQ multiplex PCR; TCRdb keeps only in-frame clonotypes and omits some of them. The table lists about 200,000 clones, approximately 92% of them singletons, with over 1% in the top ten. On this clone itself: Antigen: not known.

The chain recombines TRBV29-1 with TRBJ2-7; 10 bases are a match to TRBD1. The sample was peripheral blood, taken on day 0 of AZD1222 vaccination. This receptor was obtained from an adult in good health. This CDR3 reads CSALLQDRGTYEQYF. The CDR3 DNA follows: TGCAGCGCCCTCCTTCAGGACAGGGGGACCTACGAGCAGTACTTC.